What follows are 8 T cell receptor beta chains derived from one specimen sequenced in a study of long-term antiretroviral therapy in people with HIV. The immunoSEQ assay was v3.0, run at survey level. Profiled with immunoSEQ multiplex PCR; TCRdb holds only in-frame clones, not every one. The profile covers about 17,000 clones, with 85% to 95% appearing a single time and 1.4% taken by the ten largest. Sample: unsorted PBMCs, taken roughly 10 years after starting antiretroviral therapy. These receptors were collected from a man aged 30-40 years with HIV.

The chain recombines TRBV6-1 with TRBJ2-7, with D tentatively TRBD2 (5 bases). This CDR3 contains 11 residues. V was clipped by 10 bases and J by 3 bases, with 10 bases between them. Germline V gene lookup returns CDR1 MNHNS and CDR2 SASEGT. The CDR3 loop is CATGEHYEQYV. The CDR3, as DNA: TGTGCCACCGGGGAACACTACGAGCAGTACGTC.

The V gene is TRBV19, the J gene TRBJ2-2; D uncertain. The CDR3 extends over 13 amino acids. Germline assignment: CDR1 LNHDA and CDR2 SQIVND (reference sequence). Trimming removed 5 bases at V and 5 bases at J, with 9 bases between. In nucleotides, the CDR3 is TGTGCCAGTAGTTCCAGGAGAACCGGGGAGCTGTTTTTT. It yields the protein CASSSRRTGELFF.

The genes are TRBV27 and TRBJ1-5; 8 positions agree with TRBD1. The CDR3 covers 20 residues. From germline, CDR1 is MNHEY and CDR2 SMNVEV (reference sequence). V was clipped by 5 bases and J by 0 bases; unmatched bases: 18. This chain's CDR3 is CASSRRSPGQEVYSNQPQHF. As DNA, the CDR3 is TGTGCCAGCAGTCGACGGTCACCGGGACAGGAGGTTTATAGCAATCAGCCCCAGCATTTT.

The J gene is TRBJ1-4, the V gene TRBV5-1, with no clear D. V was pared by 0 bases and J by 3 bases, with 3 bases between. Per the germline V gene, CDR1 is SGHRS and CDR2 is YFSETQ. The CDR3 contains 13 residues. CDR3 loop: CASSLGANEKLFF. CDR3 DNA: TGCGCCAGCAGCTTGGGGGCTAATGAAAAACTGTTTTTT.

The chain has TRBV5-1 and TRBJ2-6, with 11 nucleotides matching TRBD1. Unmatched junction bases numbered 4, after V lost 2 bases and J lost 3 bases. Germline-derived CDR1 and CDR2 are SGHRS and YFSETQ. This CDR3 region has 17 residues. CDR3 bases: TGCGCCAGCAGCTTCGGACAGGGGGCGTTTGGGGCCAACGTCCTGACTTTC. Translated, it gives CASSFGQGAFGANVLTF.

J is TRBJ1-2 and V is TRBV19; no firm D call. This CDR3 is 13 amino acids long. Germline loops: CDR1 LNHDA, CDR2 SQIVND (reference sequence). Trimming took 3 bases from V and 3 from J, leaving 8 bases between them. For the CDR3, the DNA is TGTGCCAGTAGTATTTCAATGGACTATGGCTACACCTTC. Translated, it gives CASSISMDYGYTF. The full variable domain, with the rest looked up from reference TRBV19 and TRBJ1-2, is DGGITQSPKYLFRKEGQNVTLSCEQNLNHDAMYWYRQDPGQGLRLIYYSQIVNDFQKGDIAEGYSVSREKKESFPLTVTSAQKNPTAFYLCASSISMDYGYTFGSGTRLTVV.

This chain connects TRBV5-1 to TRBJ1-2, with 7 bases fitting TRBD1. This CDR3 spans 12 amino acids. Trimming took 4 bases from V and 7 from J; bases not matched to a gene: 4. Germline CDR1 reads SGHRS; CDR2 reads YFSETQ. CDR3 protein: CASSPTGLGYTF. The CDR3 DNA sequence: TGCGCCAGCAGCCCGACAGGGCTTGGCTACACCTTC.

The genes are TRBV18 and TRBJ2-5; 7 positions agree with TRBD1. Germline V lookup: CDR1 KGHSH, CDR2 LQKENI. The V gene end was trimmed by 3 bases and the J gene end by 2 bases; junction bases not matched to a gene: 6. CDR3 length: 15 residues. CDR3 in amino acids: CASSPPGTVQETQYF. CDR3 nucleotides: TGTGCCAGCTCACCCCCCGGGACAGTACAAGAGACCCAGTACTTC.